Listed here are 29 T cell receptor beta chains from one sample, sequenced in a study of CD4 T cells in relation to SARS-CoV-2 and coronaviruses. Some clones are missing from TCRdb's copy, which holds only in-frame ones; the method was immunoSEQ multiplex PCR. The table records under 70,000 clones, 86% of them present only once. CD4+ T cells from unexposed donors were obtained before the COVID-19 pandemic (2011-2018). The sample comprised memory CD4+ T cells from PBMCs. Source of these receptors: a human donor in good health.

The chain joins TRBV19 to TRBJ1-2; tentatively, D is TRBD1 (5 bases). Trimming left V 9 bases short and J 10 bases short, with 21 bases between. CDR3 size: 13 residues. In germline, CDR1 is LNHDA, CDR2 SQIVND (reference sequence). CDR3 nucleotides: TGTGCCAGCCAGTCCATCGGGGGGGGAGACTACACCTTC. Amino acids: CASQSIGGGDYTF. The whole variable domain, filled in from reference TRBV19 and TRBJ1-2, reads DGGITQSPKYLFRKEGQNVTLSCEQNLNHDAMYWYRQDPGQGLRLIYYSQIVNDFQKGDIAEGYSVSREKKESFPLTVTSAQKNPTAFYLCASQSIGGGDYTFGSGTRLTVV.

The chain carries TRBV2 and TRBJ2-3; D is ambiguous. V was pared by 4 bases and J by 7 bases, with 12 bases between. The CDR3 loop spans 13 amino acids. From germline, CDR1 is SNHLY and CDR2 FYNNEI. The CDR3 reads CASSASQAHTQYF. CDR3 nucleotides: TGTGCCAGCAGTGCCAGCCAAGCGCATACGCAGTATTTT.

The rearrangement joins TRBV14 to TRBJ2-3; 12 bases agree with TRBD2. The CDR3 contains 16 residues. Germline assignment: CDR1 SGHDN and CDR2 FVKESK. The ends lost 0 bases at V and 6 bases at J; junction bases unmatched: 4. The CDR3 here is CASSQEGLAGRDTQYF. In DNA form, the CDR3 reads TGTGCCAGCAGCCAAGAAGGACTAGCGGGACGGGATACGCAGTATTTT.

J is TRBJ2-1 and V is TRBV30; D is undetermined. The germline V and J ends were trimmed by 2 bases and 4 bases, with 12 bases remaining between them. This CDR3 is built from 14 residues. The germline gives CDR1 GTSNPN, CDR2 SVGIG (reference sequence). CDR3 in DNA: TGTGCCTGGAGTACCGACGGCAGGTACAATGAGCAGTTCTTC. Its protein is CAWSTDGRYNEQFF.

The CDR3 loop reads CARSPWVADLQETQYF. Here the CDR3 DNA reads TGTGCCAGAAGCCCCTGGGTAGCGGACCTTCAAGAGACCCAGTACTTC. The chain links TRBV5-3 to TRBJ2-5, with D perhaps matching TRBD2 (6 bases). TRBV5-3 is identified as an open reading frame with a role that is uncertain. The CDR3 contains 16 residues. Deletions cut 4 bases from V and 2 bases from J, with 18 bases between.

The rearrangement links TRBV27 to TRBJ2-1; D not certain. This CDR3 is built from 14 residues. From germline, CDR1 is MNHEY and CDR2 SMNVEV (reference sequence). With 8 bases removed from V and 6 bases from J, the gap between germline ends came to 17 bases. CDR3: CASARASLSNEQFF. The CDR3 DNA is TGTGCCAGCGCTAGGGCTAGTTTGTCCAATGAGCAGTTCTTC.

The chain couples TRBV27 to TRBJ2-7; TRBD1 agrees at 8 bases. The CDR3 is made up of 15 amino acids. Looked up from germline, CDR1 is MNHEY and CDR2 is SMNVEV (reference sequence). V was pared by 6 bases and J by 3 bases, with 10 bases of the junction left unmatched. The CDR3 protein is CASRKDRESFYEQYF. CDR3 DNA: TGTGCCAGCAGAAAGGACAGGGAGTCTTTCTACGAGCAGTACTTC.

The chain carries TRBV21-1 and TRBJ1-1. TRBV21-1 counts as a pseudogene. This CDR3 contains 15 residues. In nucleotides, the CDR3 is TGTGCCAGCAGCAAAGCGCAAGAGACGAACACTGAAGCTTTCTTT. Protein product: CASSKAQETNTEAFF.

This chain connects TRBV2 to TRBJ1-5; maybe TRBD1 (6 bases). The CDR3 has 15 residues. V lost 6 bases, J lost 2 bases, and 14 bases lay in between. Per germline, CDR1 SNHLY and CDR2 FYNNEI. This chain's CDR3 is CASSPGQWGNQPQHF. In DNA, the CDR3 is TGTGCCAGCAGCCCAGGACAGTGGGGCAATCAGCCCCAGCATTTT.

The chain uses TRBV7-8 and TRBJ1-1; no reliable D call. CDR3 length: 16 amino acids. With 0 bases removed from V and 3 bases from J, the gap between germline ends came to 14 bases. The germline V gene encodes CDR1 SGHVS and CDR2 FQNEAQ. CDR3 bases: TGTGCCAGCAGCTTAGCGAGGAGTAGGGAGGACACTGAAGCTTTCTTT. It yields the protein CASSLARSREDTEAFF. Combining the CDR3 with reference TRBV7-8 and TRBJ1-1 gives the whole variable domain GAGVSQSPRYKVAKRGQDVALRCDPISGHVSLFWYQQALGQGPEFLTYFQNEAQLDKSGLPSDRFFAERPEGSVSTLKIQRTQQEDSAVYLCASSLARSREDTEAFFGQGTRLTVV.

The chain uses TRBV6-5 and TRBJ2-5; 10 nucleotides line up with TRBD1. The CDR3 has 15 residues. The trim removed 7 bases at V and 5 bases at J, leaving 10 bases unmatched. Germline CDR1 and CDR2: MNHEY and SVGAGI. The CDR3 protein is CASTLSQGQGETQYF. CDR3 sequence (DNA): TGTGCCAGCACCTTAAGCCAGGGACAGGGGGAGACCCAGTACTTC.

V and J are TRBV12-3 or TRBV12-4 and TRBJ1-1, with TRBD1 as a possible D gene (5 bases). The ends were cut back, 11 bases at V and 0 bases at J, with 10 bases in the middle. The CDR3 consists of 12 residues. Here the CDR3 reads CAAGYMNTEAFF. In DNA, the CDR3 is TGTGCCGCAGGGTATATGAACACTGAAGCTTTCTTT.

The CDR3 loop reads CASSLTGNNQPQHF. In nucleotides, the CDR3 is TGCGCCAGCAGCTTGACAGGGAACAATCAGCCCCAGCATTTT. This chain joins TRBV5-1 and TRBJ1-5; a weak D match, TRBD1 (6 bases). Germline lookup yields CDR1 SGHRS and CDR2 YFSETQ. The CDR3 loop spans 14 amino acids. V lost 1 base and J 3 bases, leaving 8 bases between the germline ends.

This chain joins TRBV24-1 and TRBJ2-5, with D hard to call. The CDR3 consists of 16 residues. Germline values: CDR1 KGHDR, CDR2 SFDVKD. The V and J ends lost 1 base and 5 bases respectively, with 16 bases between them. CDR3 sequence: CATSDFGLGMRETQYF. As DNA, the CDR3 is TGTGCCACCAGTGATTTCGGCCTAGGGATGCGGGAGACCCAGTACTTC.

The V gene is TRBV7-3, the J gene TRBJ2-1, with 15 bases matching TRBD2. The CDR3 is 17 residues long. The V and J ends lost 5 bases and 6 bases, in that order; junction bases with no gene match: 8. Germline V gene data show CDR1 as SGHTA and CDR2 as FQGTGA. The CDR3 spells CASSPGLAGGGPNEQFF. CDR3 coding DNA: TGTGCCAGCAGCCCCGGACTAGCGGGAGGGGGCCCCAATGAGCAGTTCTTC.

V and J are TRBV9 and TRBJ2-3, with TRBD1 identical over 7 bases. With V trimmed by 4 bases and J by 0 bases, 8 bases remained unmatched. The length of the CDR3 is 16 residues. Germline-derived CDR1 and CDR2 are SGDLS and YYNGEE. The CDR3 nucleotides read TGTGCCAGCAGCCTCAGTGGACAGGCGAGCACAGATACGCAGTATTTT. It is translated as CASSLSGQASTDTQYF.

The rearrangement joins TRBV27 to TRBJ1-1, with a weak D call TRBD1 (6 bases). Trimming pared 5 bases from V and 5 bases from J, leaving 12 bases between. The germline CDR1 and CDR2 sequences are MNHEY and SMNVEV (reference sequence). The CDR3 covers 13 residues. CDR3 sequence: CASSPTGTTEAFF. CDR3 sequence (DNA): TGTGCCAGCAGTCCAACAGGGACTACTGAAGCTTTCTTT.

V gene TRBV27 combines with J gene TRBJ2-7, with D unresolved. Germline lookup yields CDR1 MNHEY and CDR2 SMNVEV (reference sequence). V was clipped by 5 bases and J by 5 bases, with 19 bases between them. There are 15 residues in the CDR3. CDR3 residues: CASSRSPRRGDEQYF. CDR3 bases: TGTGCCAGCAGTCGAAGCCCCCGGAGAGGCGACGAGCAGTACTTC.

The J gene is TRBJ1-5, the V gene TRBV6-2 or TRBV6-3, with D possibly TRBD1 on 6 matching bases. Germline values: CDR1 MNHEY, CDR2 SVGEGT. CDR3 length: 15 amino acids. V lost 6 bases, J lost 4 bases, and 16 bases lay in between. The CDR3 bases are TGTGCCAGCAGCGGCGAACAGGGCCAAAATCAGCCCCAGCATTTT. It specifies CASSGEQGQNQPQHF.

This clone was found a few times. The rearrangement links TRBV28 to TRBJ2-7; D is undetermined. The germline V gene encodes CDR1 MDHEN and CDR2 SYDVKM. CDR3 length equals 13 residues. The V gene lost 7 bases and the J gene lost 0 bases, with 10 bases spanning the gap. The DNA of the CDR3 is TGTGCCAGCAATCCTCAAGGCTCCTACGAGCAGTACTTC. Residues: CASNPQGSYEQYF.

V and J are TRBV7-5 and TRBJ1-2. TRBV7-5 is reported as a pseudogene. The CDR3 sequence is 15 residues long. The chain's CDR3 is CVRTSVFTVNYGYTF. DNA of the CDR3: TGTGTCAGAACCTCAGTTTTTACGGTTAACTATGGCTACACCTTC.

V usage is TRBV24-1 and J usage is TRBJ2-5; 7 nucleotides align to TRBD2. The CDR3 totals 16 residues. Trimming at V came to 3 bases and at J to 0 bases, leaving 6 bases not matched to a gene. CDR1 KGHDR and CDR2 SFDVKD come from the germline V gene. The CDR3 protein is CATSDPSAGDQETQYF. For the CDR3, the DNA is TGTGCCACCAGTGATCCTTCGGCGGGGGACCAAGAGACCCAGTACTTC.

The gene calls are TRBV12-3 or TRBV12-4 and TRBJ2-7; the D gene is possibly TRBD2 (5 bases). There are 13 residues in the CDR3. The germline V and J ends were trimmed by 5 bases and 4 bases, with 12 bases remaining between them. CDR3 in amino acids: CASSPRGGYEQYF. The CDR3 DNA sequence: TGTGCCAGCAGTCCCCGCGGCGGGTACGAGCAGTACTTC.

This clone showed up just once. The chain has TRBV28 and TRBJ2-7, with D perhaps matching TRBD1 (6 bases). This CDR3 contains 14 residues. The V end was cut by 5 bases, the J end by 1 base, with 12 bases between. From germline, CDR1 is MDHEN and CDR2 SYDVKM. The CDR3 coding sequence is TGTGCCAGCAGTCTTCCACAGGGATCCTACGAGCAGTACTTC. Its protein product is CASSLPQGSYEQYF.

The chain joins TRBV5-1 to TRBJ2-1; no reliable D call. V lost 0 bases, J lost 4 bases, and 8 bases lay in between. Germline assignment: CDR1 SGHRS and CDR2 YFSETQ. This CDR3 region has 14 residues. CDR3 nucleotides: TGCGCCAGCAGCTTGGCCCCAGATTACAATGAGCAGTTCTTC. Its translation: CASSLAPDYNEQFF.

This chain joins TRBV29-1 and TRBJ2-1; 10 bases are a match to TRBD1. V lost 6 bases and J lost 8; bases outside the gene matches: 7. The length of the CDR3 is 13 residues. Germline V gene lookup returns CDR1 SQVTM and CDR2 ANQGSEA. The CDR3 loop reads CSVGQGTRDEQFF. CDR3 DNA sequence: TGCAGCGTGGGACAGGGGACTCGGGATGAGCAGTTCTTC.

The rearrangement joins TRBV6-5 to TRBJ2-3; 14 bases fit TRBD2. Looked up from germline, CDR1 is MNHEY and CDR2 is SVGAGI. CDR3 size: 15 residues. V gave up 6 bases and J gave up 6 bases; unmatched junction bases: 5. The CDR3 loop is CASRGLAGVADTQYF. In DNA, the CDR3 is TGTGCCAGCAGGGGACTAGCGGGAGTCGCGGATACGCAGTATTTT.

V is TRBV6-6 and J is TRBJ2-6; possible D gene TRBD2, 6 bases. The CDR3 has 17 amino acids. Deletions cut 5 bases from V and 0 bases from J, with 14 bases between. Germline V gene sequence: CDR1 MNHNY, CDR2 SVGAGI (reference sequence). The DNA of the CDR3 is TGTGCCAGCAGTCCGGGACTTCTGAGCTCTGGGGCCAACGTCCTGACTTTC. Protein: CASSPGLLSSGANVLTF.

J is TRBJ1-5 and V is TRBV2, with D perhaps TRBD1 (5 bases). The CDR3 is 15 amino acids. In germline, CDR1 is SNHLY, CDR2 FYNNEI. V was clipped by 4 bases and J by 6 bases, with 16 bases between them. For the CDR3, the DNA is TGTGCCAGCAGTGGAATGGGGGGTGGAGCTCAGCCCCAGCATTTT. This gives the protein CASSGMGGGAQPQHF.